These 6 T cell receptor beta chains came from one sample sequenced in a study of long-term antiretroviral therapy in people with HIV (dated by TCRdb to about 2022). The immunoSEQ hsTCRB v3.0 assay was used at survey level resolution for TRB variable region sequencing. Held by TCRdb, this immuneACCESS table contains in-frame sequences only and omits some clones. Under half of the omission traces to an unresolved V gene where checked; the cause of the rest is unknown. The table for this sample lists fewer than 20,000 clones; 75% to 85% of them were counted only once. Together, the top ten hold around 21% of the sample. Sample: unsorted PBMCs, taken 2.1 years after starting antiretroviral therapy. Source of these receptors: a man aged 35-49 years with HIV.

The chain joins TRBV5-6 to TRBJ2-3; 9 positions match TRBD1. Germline CDR1 and CDR2: SGHDT and YYEEEE. Germline trimming cut 4 bases from V and 1 base from J; bases unmatched to any gene: 10. This CDR3 has 17 residues. CDR3 residues: CASSGTGLRFGTDTQYF. CDR3 sequence (DNA): TGTGCCAGCAGCGGGACAGGGTTACGGTTTGGCACAGATACGCAGTATTTT.

This chain uses TRBV30 with TRBJ1-2, with TRBD1 matching over 7 bases. CDR3 size: 13 residues. The junction had 5 bases not matched to a gene; V was cut back by 4 bases and J by 3 bases. The germline CDR1 and CDR2 sequences are GTSNPN and SVGIG (reference sequence). This chain's CDR3 is CAWTRQGYYGYTF. The DNA of the CDR3 is TGTGCCTGGACCCGACAGGGCTACTATGGCTACACCTTC.

The V call is TRBV13, the J call TRBJ1-2, with D perhaps matching TRBD1 (5 bases). Looked up from germline, CDR1 is PRHDT and CDR2 is FYEKMQ (reference sequence). V was pared by 0 bases and J by 1 base, with 12 bases between. This CDR3 comprises 16 residues. The DNA of the CDR3 is TGTGCCAGCAGCTTAGGAGGGGCAGAATTTAACTATGGCTACACCTTC. This codes for CASSLGGAEFNYGYTF.

The chain combines TRBV14 with TRBJ1-2; D not certain. This CDR3 contains 13 residues. Per the germline V gene, CDR1 is SGHDN and CDR2 is FVKESK. Trimming stripped 1 base from V and 3 bases from J, with 6 bases between. The CDR3 region is CASSQGPYYGYTF. The CDR3 DNA reads TGTGCCAGCAGCCAAGGACCCTACTATGGCTACACCTTC.

This chain connects TRBV7-9 to TRBJ2-7, with D possibly being TRBD1 or TRBD2 (5 bases each). The CDR3 has 14 amino acids. Deletions cut 1 base from V and 6 bases from J, with 13 bases between. CDR1 is SEHNR and CDR2 is FQNEAQ in the germline V gene (reference sequence). DNA for the CDR3: TGTGCCAGCAGCTTAGACTCTCCAGGGAGCGAGCAGTACTTC. This translates into CASSLDSPGSEQYF.

In this sample, this clone turned up once. The rearrangement uses TRBV10-2 and TRBJ2-5; D tentatively fits TRBD1 or TRBD2 (5 bases each). The CDR3 totals 14 residues. V was trimmed by 2 bases and J by 5 bases, leaving 12 bases between them. Looked up from germline, CDR1 is WSHSY and CDR2 is SAAADI. CDR3 in amino acids: CASSESRDLETQYF. In nucleotides, the CDR3 is TGCGCCAGCAGTGAGAGCCGGGACCTTGAGACCCAGTACTTC.